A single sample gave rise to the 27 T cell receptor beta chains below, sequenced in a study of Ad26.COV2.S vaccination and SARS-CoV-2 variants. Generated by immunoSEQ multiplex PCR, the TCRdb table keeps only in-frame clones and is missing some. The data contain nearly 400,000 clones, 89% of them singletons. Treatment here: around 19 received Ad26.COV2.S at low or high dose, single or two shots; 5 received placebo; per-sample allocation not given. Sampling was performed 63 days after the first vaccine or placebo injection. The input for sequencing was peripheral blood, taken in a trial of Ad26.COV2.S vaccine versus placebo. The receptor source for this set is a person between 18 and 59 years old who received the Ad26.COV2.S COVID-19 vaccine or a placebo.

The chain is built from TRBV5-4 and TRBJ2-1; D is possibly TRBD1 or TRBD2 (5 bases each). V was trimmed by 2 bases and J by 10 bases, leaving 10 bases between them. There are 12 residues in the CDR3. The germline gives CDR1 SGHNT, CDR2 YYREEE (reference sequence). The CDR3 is CASSLTGGEQFF. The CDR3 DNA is TGTGCCAGCAGCTTAACAGGCGGGGAGCAGTTCTTC.

CDR3 protein: CASSLLPGTNEKLFF. The CDR3 bases are TGTGCCAGCAGCTTACTTCCGGGTACTAATGAAAAACTGTTTTTT. The V gene is TRBV7-9, the J gene TRBJ1-4; no definite D call. V lost 2 bases to trimming and J lost 2 bases, with 9 bases between them. CDR1 SEHNR and CDR2 FQNEAQ come from the germline V gene (reference sequence). There are 15 residues in the CDR3.

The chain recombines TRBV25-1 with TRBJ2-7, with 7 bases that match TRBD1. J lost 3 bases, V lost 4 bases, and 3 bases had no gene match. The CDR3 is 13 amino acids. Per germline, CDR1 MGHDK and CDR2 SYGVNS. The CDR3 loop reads CASSGTGVYEQYF. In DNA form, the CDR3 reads TGTGCCAGCAGTGGCACAGGGGTCTACGAGCAGTACTTC.

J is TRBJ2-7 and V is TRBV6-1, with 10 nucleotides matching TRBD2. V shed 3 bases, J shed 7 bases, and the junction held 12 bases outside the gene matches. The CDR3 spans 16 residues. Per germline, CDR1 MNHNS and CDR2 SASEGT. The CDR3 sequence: CASSDIIRLAGVEQYF. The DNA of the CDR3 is TGTGCCAGCAGTGACATTATAAGGCTAGCGGGAGTTGAGCAGTACTTC.

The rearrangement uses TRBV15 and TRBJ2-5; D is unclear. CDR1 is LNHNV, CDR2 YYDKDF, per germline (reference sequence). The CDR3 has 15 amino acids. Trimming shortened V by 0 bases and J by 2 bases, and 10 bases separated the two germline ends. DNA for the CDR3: TGTGCCACCAGCAGAGATAAGACGGCGCAAGAGACCCAGTACTTC. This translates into CATSRDKTAQETQYF.

In DNA, the CDR3 is TGTGCCACCTCCCTTAGGGGTCGAGATACGCAGTATTTT. Its protein is CATSLRGRDTQYF. The chain has TRBV24-1 and TRBJ2-3; TRBD1 might be the D (5 bases). Trimming took 9 bases from V and 5 from J, leaving 14 bases between them. Looked up from germline, CDR1 is KGHDR and CDR2 is SFDVKD. The CDR3 length is 13 residues.

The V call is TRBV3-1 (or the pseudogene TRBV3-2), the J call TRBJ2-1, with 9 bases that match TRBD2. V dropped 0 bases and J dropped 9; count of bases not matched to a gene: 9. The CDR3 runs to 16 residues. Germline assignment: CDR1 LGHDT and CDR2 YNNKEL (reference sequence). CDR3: CASSQEGLAGRVEQFF. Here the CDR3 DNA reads TGTGCCAGCAGCCAAGAAGGTCTAGCGGGAAGGGTTGAGCAGTTCTTC.

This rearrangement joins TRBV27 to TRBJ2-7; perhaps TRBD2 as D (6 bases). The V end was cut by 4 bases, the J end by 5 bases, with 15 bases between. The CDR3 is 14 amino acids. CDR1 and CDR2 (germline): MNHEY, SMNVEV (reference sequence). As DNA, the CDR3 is TGTGCCAGCAGTTCTTATAGCGGAGCGAACGAGCAGTACTTC. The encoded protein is CASSSYSGANEQYF.

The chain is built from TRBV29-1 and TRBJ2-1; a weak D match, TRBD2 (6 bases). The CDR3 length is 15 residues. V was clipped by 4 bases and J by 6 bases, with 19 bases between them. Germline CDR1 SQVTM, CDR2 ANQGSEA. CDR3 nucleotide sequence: TGCAGCGTTGGTATGACTAGTGAAGGTAGCAATGAGCAGTTCTTC. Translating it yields CSVGMTSEGSNEQFF.

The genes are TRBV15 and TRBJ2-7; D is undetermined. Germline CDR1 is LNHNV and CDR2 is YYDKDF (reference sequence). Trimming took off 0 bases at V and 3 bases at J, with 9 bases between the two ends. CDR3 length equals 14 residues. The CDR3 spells CATSRDRADYEQYF. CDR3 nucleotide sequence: TGTGCCACCAGCAGAGATCGGGCTGACTACGAGCAGTACTTC.

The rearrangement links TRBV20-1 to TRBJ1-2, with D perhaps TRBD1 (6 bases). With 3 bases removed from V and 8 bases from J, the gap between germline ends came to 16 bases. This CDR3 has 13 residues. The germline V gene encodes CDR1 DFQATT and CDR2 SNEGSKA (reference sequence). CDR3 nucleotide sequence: TGCAGTGCTAGTTGGGCAGGGGTGCGCGGCTACACCTTC. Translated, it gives CSASWAGVRGYTF.

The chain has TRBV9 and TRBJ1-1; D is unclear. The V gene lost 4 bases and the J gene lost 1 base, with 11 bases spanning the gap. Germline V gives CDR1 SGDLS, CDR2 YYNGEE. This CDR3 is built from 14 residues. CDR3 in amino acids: CASSPQGRNTEAFF. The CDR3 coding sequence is TGTGCCAGCAGCCCACAAGGGAGGAACACTGAAGCTTTCTTT. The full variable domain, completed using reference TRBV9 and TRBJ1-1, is DSGVTQTPKHLITATGQRVTLRCSPRSGDLSVYWYQQSLDQGLQFLIQYYNGEERAKGNILERFSAQQFPDLHSELNLSSLELGDSALYFCASSPQGRNTEAFFGQGTRLTVV.

CDR3 loop: CASSQDSGRGQTQYF. CDR3 nucleotides: TGTGCCAGCAGCCAAGATAGCGGGAGGGGACAGACCCAGTACTTC. J is TRBJ2-5 and V is TRBV4-2, with 11 bases lining up with TRBD2. The length of the CDR3 is 15 residues. The germline V gene encodes CDR1 LGHNA and CDR2 YNFKEQ. Trimming at V came to 0 bases and at J to 6 bases, leaving 3 bases not matched to a gene.

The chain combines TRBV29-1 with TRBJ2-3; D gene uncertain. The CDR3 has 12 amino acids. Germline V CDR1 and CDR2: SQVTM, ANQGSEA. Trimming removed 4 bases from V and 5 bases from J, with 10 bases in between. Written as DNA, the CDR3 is TGCAGCGTTGTGATTCTCGGAGATACGCAGTATTTT. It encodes CSVVILGDTQYF.

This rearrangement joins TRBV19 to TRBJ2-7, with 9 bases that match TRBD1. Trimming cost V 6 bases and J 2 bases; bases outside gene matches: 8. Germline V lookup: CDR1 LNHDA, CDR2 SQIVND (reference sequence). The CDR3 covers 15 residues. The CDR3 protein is CASSTPGQGAYEQYF. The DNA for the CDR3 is TGTGCCAGTAGCACTCCGGGACAGGGCGCCTACGAGCAGTACTTC. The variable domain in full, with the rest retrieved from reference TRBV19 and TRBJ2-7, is DGGITQSPKYLFRKEGQNVTLSCEQNLNHDAMYWYRQDPGQGLRLIYYSQIVNDFQKGDIAEGYSVSREKKESFPLTVTSAQKNPTAFYLCASSTPGQGAYEQYFGPGTRLTVT.

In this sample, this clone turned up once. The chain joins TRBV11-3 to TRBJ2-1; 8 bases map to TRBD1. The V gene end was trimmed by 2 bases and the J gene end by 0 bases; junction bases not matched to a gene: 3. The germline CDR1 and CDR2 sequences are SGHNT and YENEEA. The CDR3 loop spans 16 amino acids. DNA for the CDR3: TGTGCCAGCAGCTTAACAACAGGGGGCTCCTACAATGAGCAGTTCTTC. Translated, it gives CASSLTTGGSYNEQFF.

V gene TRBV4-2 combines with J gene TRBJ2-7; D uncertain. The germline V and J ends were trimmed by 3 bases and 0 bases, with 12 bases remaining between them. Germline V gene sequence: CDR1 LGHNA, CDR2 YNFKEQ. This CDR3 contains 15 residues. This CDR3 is CASSHGPVSSYEQYF. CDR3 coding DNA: TGTGCCAGCAGCCACGGGCCGGTTAGCTCCTACGAGCAGTACTTC.

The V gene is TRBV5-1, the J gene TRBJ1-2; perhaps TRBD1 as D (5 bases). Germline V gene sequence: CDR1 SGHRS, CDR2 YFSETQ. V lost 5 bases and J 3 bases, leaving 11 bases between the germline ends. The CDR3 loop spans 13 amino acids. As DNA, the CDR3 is TGCGCCAGCAGGCGCAGGGACGACTATGGCTACACCTTC. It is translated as CASRRRDDYGYTF.

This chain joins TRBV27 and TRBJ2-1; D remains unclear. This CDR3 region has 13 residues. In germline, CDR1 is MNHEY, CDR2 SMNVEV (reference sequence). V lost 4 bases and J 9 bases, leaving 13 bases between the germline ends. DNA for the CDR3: TGTGCCAGCAGTTCCCTTATGGGCGGTGAGCAGTTCTTC. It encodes CASSSLMGGEQFF.

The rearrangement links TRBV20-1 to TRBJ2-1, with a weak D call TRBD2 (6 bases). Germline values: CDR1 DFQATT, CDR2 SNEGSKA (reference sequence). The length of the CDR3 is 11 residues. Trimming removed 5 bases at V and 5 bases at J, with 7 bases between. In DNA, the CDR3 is TGCAGTGCTGCGGGGAACAATGAGCAGTTCTTC. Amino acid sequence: CSAAGNNEQFF.

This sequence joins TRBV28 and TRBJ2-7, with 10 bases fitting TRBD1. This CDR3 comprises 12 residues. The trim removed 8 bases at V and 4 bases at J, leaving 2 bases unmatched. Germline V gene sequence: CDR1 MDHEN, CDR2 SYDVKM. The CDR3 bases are TGTGCCAGCCAGGGACAGGGGTACGAGCAGTACTTC. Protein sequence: CASQGQGYEQYF. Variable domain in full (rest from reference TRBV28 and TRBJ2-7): DVKVTQSSRYLVKRTGEKVFLECVQDMDHENMFWYRQDPGLGLRLIYFSYDVKMKEKGDIPEGYSVSREKKERFSLILESASTNQTSMYLCASQGQGYEQYFGPGTRLTVT.

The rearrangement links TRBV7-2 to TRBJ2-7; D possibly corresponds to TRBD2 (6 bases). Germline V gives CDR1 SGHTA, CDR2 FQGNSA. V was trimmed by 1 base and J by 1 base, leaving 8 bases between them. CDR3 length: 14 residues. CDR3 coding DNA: TGTGCCAGCAGCTTAGGGGAGGTGTCCTACGAGCAGTACTTC. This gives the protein CASSLGEVSYEQYF. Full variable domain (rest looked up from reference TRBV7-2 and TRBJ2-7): GAGVSQSPSNKVTEKGKDVELRCDPISGHTALYWYRQSLGQGLEFLIYFQGNSAPDKSGLPSDRFSAERTGGSVSTLTIQRTQQEDSAVYLCASSLGEVSYEQYFGPGTRLTVT.

The CDR3 protein is CASSRDRNYEQYF. CDR3 DNA: TGTGCCAGTTCGCGGGACAGAAATTACGAGCAGTACTTC. The J gene is TRBJ2-7, the V gene TRBV19; the D gene is possibly TRBD1 (7 bases). V was shortened by 8 bases and J by 4 bases, with 15 bases between the two germline ends. The CDR3 has 13 amino acids. Germline V gives CDR1 LNHDA, CDR2 SQIVND (reference sequence).

CDR3 residues: CASRSRKITDTQYF. CDR3 nucleotides: TGTGCCAGCAGGTCCAGGAAAATCACAGATACGCAGTATTTT. The rearrangement joins TRBV27 to TRBJ2-3; no firm D call. This CDR3 is built from 14 residues. Deletions cut 6 bases from V and 2 bases from J, with 12 bases between. Germline V gene sequence: CDR1 MNHEY, CDR2 SMNVEV (reference sequence).

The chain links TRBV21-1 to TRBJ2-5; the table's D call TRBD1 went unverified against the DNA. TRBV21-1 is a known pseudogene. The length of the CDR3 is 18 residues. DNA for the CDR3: TGTGCCAGCAGCGCTACCGTCCAACCGCCTACGACACAAGAGACCCAGTACTTC. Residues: CASSATVQPPTTQETQYF.

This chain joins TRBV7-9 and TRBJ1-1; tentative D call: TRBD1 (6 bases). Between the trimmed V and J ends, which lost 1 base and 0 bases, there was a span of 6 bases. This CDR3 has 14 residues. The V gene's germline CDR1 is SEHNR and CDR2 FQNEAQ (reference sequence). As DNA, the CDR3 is TGTGCCAGCAGCTTAGACAGGGTGAACACTGAAGCTTTCTTT. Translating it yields CASSLDRVNTEAFF.

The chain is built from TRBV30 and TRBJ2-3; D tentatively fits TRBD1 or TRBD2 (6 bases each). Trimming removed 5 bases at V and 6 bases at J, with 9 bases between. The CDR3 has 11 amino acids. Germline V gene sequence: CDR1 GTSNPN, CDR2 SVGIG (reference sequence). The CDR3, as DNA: TGTGCCTGGGAAGGGGGGGATACGCAGTATTTT. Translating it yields CAWEGGDTQYF.